What follows are 26 T cell receptor beta chains derived from one specimen sequenced in a study of blood T cells in healthy people across ages. Combining a sample-barcoded 5' primer with a J-beta primer mix, a second PCR ran for 7 to 11 cycles. TCRdb independently ran MiXCR on the 5' RACE reads; one entry per CDR3 protein. The profile covers 1,100,000 or so distinct CDR3 sequences, with 35% to 50% appearing a single time and approximately 20% taken by the ten largest. The sequenced sample was blood. The receptors were sampled from a woman aged 55-69 years in good health.

This clonotype was observed a handful of times. This chain joins TRBV5-1 and TRBJ2-7; D is possibly TRBD1 (6 bases). The ends were cut back, 0 bases at V and 3 bases at J, with 10 bases in the middle. Germline assignment: CDR1 SGHRS and CDR2 YFSETQ. CDR3 length equals 14 residues. CDR3 loop: CASSLDRDGYEQYF. The CDR3 region has the DNA TGCGCCAGCAGCTTGGACAGGGACGGCTACGAGCAGTACTTC.

J is TRBJ1-6 and V is TRBV12-3 or TRBV12-4; D perhaps matches TRBD1 (6 bases). The CDR3 covers 14 residues. The ends were cut back, 6 bases at V and 7 bases at J, with 13 bases in the middle. The CDR3 nucleotides read TGTGCCAGCAGCAAGGGACATTTAAATTCACCCCTCCACTTT. It yields the protein CASSKGHLNSPLHF.

This clonotype has a handful of counts. V usage is TRBV27 and J usage is TRBJ1-2; 7 positions match TRBD1. The CDR3 runs 12 residues. The V segment lost 8 bases and the J segment 7 bases; nucleotides outside the gene matches: 7. Germline loops: CDR1 MNHEY, CDR2 SMNVEV (reference sequence). The CDR3 sequence: CASGTGALGYTF. Here the CDR3 DNA reads TGTGCCAGCGGAACAGGGGCTCTTGGCTACACCTTC.

V and J are TRBV7-9 and TRBJ1-2; 8 nucleotides match TRBD1. The V gene end was trimmed by 5 bases and the J gene end by 4 bases; junction bases not matched to a gene: 6. The CDR3 is made up of 14 amino acids. CDR1 and CDR2 (germline): SEHNR, FQNEAQ (reference sequence). CDR3 bases: TGTGCCAGCAGCCTGACAGGGGCCCCCTATGGCTACACCTTC. This encodes CASSLTGAPYGYTF.

This clonotype was counted many times. The chain employs TRBV24-1 and TRBJ2-5, with TRBD1 as a possible D gene (6 bases). V gave up 3 bases and J gave up 5 bases, with 12 bases separating them. The germline gives CDR1 KGHDR, CDR2 SFDVKD. The CDR3 runs to 14 residues. CDR3 in DNA: TGTGCCACCAGTGATGCTACAGGGCGGGAGACCCAGTACTTC. Its protein product is CATSDATGRETQYF.

In this sample, this clonotype turned up a few times. The rearrangement uses TRBV28 and TRBJ2-7; D remains ambiguous. The CDR3 runs 12 residues. The germline V gene has CDR1 MDHEN and CDR2 SYDVKM. The germline V and J ends were trimmed by 7 bases and 5 bases, with 12 bases remaining between them. DNA for the CDR3: TGTGCCAGCAACGATCCTCCCAACGAGCAGTACTTC. Residues: CASNDPPNEQYF. Using reference TRBV28 and TRBJ2-7 for the parts outside the CDR3, the full variable domain is DVKVTQSSRYLVKRTGEKVFLECVQDMDHENMFWYRQDPGLGLRLIYFSYDVKMKEKGDIPEGYSVSREKKERFSLILESASTNQTSMYLCASNDPPNEQYFGPGTRLTVT.

This rearrangement joins TRBV7-9 to TRBJ1-4, with a possible D match to TRBD1 (6 bases). V gave up 6 bases and J gave up 8 bases, with 19 bases separating them. Looked up from germline, CDR1 is SEHNR and CDR2 is FQNEAQ (reference sequence). This CDR3 is built from 15 residues. In DNA, the CDR3 is TGTGCCAGCAGTCCTACGGGGGCGAGGGGGGAAAAACTGTTTTTT. Translated, it gives CASSPTGARGEKLFF.

The chain is built from TRBV7-9 and TRBJ2-7; D possibly uses TRBD1 or TRBD2 (5 bases each). Deletions cut 10 bases from V and 2 bases from J, with 15 bases between. The germline gives CDR1 SEHNR, CDR2 FQNEAQ (reference sequence). The CDR3 covers 13 residues. This chain's CDR3 is CATLRDGTYEQYF. The CDR3 DNA reads as TGTGCCACTTTAAGGGACGGCACCTACGAGCAGTACTTC.

The chain links TRBV9 to TRBJ2-5, with TRBD1 matching 8 bases. The V gene end was trimmed by 0 bases and the J gene end by 11 bases; junction bases not matched to a gene: 15. Germline CDR1 SGDLS, CDR2 YYNGEE. This CDR3 region has 16 residues. The CDR3 DNA reads TGTGCCAGCAGCGTAGGTCTCAGGGGGCTAGGCAATGAGCAGTACTTC. Its translation is CASSVGLRGLGNEQYF.

The J gene is TRBJ2-7, the V gene TRBV27, with 13 bases aligning to TRBD2. CDR3 length: 17 residues. The trim removed 5 bases at V and 6 bases at J, leaving 13 bases unmatched. Germline values: CDR1 MNHEY, CDR2 SMNVEV (reference sequence). The DNA for the CDR3 is TGTGCCAGCAGTCAACTCACCGGACTAGCGGGAGTTCTCGAGCAGTACTTC. Translating gives CASSQLTGLAGVLEQYF.

The chain combines TRBV30 with TRBJ2-3; TRBD2 might be the D (5 bases). The germline V gene has CDR1 GTSNPN and CDR2 SVGIG (reference sequence). CDR3 length: 13 residues. The CDR3: CARSGAFTDTQYF. CDR3 nucleotide sequence: TGTGCACGAAGCGGCGCGTTCACAGATACGCAGTATTTT.

The rearrangement uses TRBV11-2 and TRBJ1-1; weak D call: TRBD1 (5 bases). The germline CDR1 and CDR2 sequences are SGHAT and FQNNGV. This CDR3 is built from 14 residues. V lost 7 bases to trimming and J lost 2 bases, with 14 bases between them. For the CDR3, the DNA is TGTGCCAGCAAACCGGGGCCAGCAAACACTGAAGCTTTCTTT. Its translation: CASKPGPANTEAFF.

This chain joins TRBV7-9 and TRBJ2-1; D ambiguous. The CDR3 loop spans 16 amino acids. CDR1 SEHNR and CDR2 FQNEAQ come from the germline V gene (reference sequence). V was trimmed by 1 base and J by 4 bases, leaving 14 bases between them. The CDR3 sequence: CASSLDGRNLYNEQFF. The DNA of the CDR3 is TGTGCCAGCAGCTTAGACGGTCGGAATCTTTACAATGAGCAGTTCTTC.

The rearrangement links TRBV28 to TRBJ1-6; D is unclear. The V and J ends lost 3 bases and 13 bases respectively, with 7 bases between them. CDR3 length: 11 amino acids. Germline lookup yields CDR1 MDHEN and CDR2 SYDVKM. CDR3 nucleotides: TGTGCCAGCAGTTTCCCAGAGCCCCTCCACTTT. Translated, it gives CASSFPEPLHF.

The rearrangement links TRBV6-6 to TRBJ2-7; 10 positions agree with TRBD2. The trim removed 6 bases at V and 7 bases at J, leaving 12 bases unmatched. The germline V gene encodes CDR1 MNHNY and CDR2 SVGAGI (reference sequence). The CDR3 runs 15 residues. The CDR3 bases are TGTGCCAGCAGACAACTAGCGGGACTTAACAATGAGCAGTACTTC. Protein product: CASRQLAGLNNEQYF.

This chain connects TRBV10-3 to TRBJ1-2; no clear D gene. The germline V gene encodes CDR1 ENHRY and CDR2 SYGVKD. This CDR3 spans 12 amino acids. V lost 8 bases and J 4 bases, leaving 11 bases between the germline ends. Here the CDR3 DNA reads TGTGCCATCGGTGTGGAAACCTATGGCTACACCTTC. It is translated as CAIGVETYGYTF.

This clonotype was counted between two and nine times. CDR3 loop: CSAPRGLGSYEQYF. The CDR3 DNA sequence: TGCAGTGCCCCTCGTGGTTTAGGCTCCTACGAGCAGTACTTC. This rearrangement joins TRBV20-1 to TRBJ2-7; D gene uncertain. This CDR3 is built from 14 residues. V was trimmed by 6 bases and J by 0 bases, leaving 15 bases between them. Germline V gene sequence: CDR1 DFQATT, CDR2 SNEGSKA (reference sequence).

The rearrangement uses TRBV5-1 and TRBJ1-4, with D perhaps TRBD1 (6 bases). V lost 0 bases, J lost 3 bases, and 12 bases lay in between. The CDR3 is 16 residues long. Germline V gives CDR1 SGHRS, CDR2 YFSETQ. Here the CDR3 reads CASSLALGGSNEKLFF. The CDR3 DNA reads TGCGCCAGCAGCTTGGCCCTAGGGGGGTCTAATGAAAAACTGTTTTTT.

This chain joins TRBV10-3 and TRBJ2-7, with 10 bases matching TRBD1. Germline V CDR1 and CDR2: ENHRY, SYGVKD. CDR3 length: 14 amino acids. V shed 11 bases and J 2 bases; nucleotides not matched to a gene: 9. The CDR3 coding sequence is TGTGCCGTGACCGGGACAGGGGTAGCCTACGAGCAGTACTTC. The encoded protein is CAVTGTGVAYEQYF.

This clonotype was seen a few times. The rearrangement joins TRBV3-1 to TRBJ2-1, with 8 positions matching TRBD2. The ends lost 0 bases at V and 9 bases at J; junction bases unmatched: 7. Per germline, CDR1 LGHDT and CDR2 YNNKEL (reference sequence). The CDR3 is 15 residues long. The CDR3 DNA reads as TGTGCCAGCAGCCAAGATCAGCGGGAGAATGGTGAGCAGTTCTTC. Encoded protein: CASSQDQRENGEQFF.

This clonotype was counted once. The J gene is TRBJ1-5, the V gene TRBV7-8; D remains ambiguous. Germline CDR1 and CDR2: SGHVS and FQNEAQ. Deletions cut 5 bases from V and 6 bases from J, with 11 bases between. CDR3 length: 13 amino acids. CDR3 region: CASSPKGPQPQHF. The CDR3 DNA follows: TGTGCCAGCAGCCCCAAGGGCCCTCAGCCCCAGCATTTT.

J is TRBJ1-2 and V is TRBV29-1, with D unresolved. V shed 5 bases and J shed 5 bases, with 15 bases lying between them. This CDR3 is 13 amino acids long. Germline V CDR1 and CDR2: SQVTM, ANQGSEA. For the CDR3, the DNA is TGCAGCGTTTCGGGATTAGATTCTTATGGCTACACCTTC. This codes for CSVSGLDSYGYTF.

The chain couples TRBV7-6 to TRBJ2-7; tentatively, D is TRBD2 (5 bases). Trimming took off 5 bases at V and 3 bases at J, with 20 bases between the two ends. The CDR3 length is 16 residues. The germline V gene encodes CDR1 SGHVS and CDR2 FNYEAQ. The chain's CDR3 is CASSIGGSGNHYEQYF. CDR3 nucleotides: TGTGCCAGCAGCATAGGTGGTTCGGGGAACCACTACGAGCAGTACTTC.

The chain carries TRBV6-6 and TRBJ1-1; 8 positions agree with TRBD1. J lost 4 bases, V lost 7 bases, and 14 bases had no gene match. The CDR3 loop spans 16 amino acids. Germline loops: CDR1 MNHNY, CDR2 SVGAGI (reference sequence). The CDR3 region is CASTFRQGSRGTEAFF. The CDR3 coding sequence is TGTGCCAGCACGTTCCGACAGGGGAGTAGGGGCACTGAAGCTTTCTTT.

The chain recombines TRBV6-5 with TRBJ2-4, with TRBD2 matching 9 bases. TRBJ2-7 matches the DNA end more closely, so the J call is doubtful. The CDR3 runs 15 residues. The germline CDR1 and CDR2 sequences are MNHEY and SVGAGI. This chain's CDR3 is CASSYRREGLDEQYF. The CDR3 DNA sequence: TGTGCCAGCAGTTATAGGCGGGAGGGCCTGGACGAGCAGTACTTC.

The V call is TRBV4-1, the J call TRBJ2-1; D is uncertain. The CDR3 loop spans 14 amino acids. Trimming left V 1 base short and J 10 bases short, with 14 bases between. In germline, CDR1 is MGHRA, CDR2 YSYEKL. CDR3 DNA sequence: TGCGCCAGCAGCCAAGGAAGTGCTTTGTGGGAGCAGTTCTTC. Amino acid sequence: CASSQGSALWEQFF.